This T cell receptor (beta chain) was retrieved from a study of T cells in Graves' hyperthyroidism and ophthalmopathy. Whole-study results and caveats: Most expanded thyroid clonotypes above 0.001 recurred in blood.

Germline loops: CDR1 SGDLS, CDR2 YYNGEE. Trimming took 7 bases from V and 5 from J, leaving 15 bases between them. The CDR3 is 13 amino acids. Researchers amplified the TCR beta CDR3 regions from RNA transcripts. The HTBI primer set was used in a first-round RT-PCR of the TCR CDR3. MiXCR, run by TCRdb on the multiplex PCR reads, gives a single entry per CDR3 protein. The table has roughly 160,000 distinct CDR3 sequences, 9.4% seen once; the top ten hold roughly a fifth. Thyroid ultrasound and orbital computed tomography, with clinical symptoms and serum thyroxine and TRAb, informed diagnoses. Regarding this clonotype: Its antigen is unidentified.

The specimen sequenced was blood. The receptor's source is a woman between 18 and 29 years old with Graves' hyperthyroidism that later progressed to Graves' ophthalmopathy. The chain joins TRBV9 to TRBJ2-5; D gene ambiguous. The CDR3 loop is CASGAHGRETQYF. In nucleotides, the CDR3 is TGTGCCAGCGGCGCCCATGGAAGGGAGACCCAGTACTTC. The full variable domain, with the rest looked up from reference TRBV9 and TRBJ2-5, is DSGVTQTPKHLITATGQRVTLRCSPRSGDLSVYWYQQSLDQGLQFLIQYYNGEERAKGNILERFSAQQFPDLHSELNLSSLELGDSALYFCASGAHGRETQYFGPGTRLLVL.